This TCR beta chain came from a study of CD8 T cells in Susac syndrome. Sequencing of TCR beta drew on CD8+ and CD4+ T cells from blood. The authors negatively isolated CD8+ and CD4+ T cells and FACS-enriched TEMRA cells. The junction had 22 bases not matched to a gene; V was cut back by 4 bases and J by 6 bases. Germline loops: CDR1 SNHLY, CDR2 FYNNEI. The CDR3 loop spans 19 amino acids. Reverse transcription of roughly 0.45 to 1 ug RNA was performed with random hexamers. By means of immunoSEQ multiplex PCR, TCR beta CDR3 spanning 54 Vbeta and 13 Jbeta underwent amplification. TCRdb reprocessed the immunoSEQ multiplex PCR reads via MiXCR and lists one record per CDR3 protein. Of about 180,000 distinct CDR3 sequences in the sample, 95% were seen once.

This sequence originates from a human donor with multiple sclerosis. Sequenced sample: CD4+ T cells from PBMCs. V and J are TRBV2 and TRBJ2-7; TRBD1 agrees at 9 bases. The CDR3, as DNA: TGTGCCAGCAGTGGACCCGGAGGTCCCGGGACAGGGATGGGGATCGAGCAGTACTTC. It specifies CASSGPGGPGTGMGIEQYF.